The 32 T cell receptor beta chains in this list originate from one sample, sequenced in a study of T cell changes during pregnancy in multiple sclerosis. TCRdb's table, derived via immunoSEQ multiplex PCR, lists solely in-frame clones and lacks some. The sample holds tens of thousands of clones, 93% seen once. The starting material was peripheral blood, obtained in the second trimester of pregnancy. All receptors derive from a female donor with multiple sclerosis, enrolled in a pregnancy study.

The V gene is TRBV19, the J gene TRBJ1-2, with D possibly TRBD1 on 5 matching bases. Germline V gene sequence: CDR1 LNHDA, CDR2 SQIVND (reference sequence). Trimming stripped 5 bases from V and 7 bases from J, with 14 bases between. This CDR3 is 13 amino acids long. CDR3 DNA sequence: TGTGCCAGTAGTTTGGGGCAGGAACTTGGCTACACCTTC. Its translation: CASSLGQELGYTF. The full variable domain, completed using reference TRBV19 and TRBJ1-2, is DGGITQSPKYLFRKEGQNVTLSCEQNLNHDAMYWYRQDPGQGLRLIYYSQIVNDFQKGDIAEGYSVSREKKESFPLTVTSAQKNPTAFYLCASSLGQELGYTFGSGTRLTVV.

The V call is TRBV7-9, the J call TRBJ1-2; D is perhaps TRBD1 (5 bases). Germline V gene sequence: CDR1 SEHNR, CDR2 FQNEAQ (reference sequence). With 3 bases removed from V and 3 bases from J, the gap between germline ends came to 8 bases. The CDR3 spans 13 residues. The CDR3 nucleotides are TGTGCCAGCAGCTTCGGACAAGACTATGGCTACACCTTC. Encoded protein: CASSFGQDYGYTF.

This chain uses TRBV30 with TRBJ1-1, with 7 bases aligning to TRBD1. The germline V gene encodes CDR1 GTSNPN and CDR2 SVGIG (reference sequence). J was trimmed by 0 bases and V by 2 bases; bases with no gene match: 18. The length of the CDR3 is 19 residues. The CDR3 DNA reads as TGTGCCTGGAGTAGGGGATTCCGCCGGGACAGAAGCATGAACACTGAAGCTTTCTTT. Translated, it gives CAWSRGFRRDRSMNTEAFF. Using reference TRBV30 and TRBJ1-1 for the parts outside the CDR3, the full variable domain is SQTIHQWPATLVQPVGSPLSLECTVEGTSNPNLYWYRQAAGRGLQLLFYSVGIGQISSEVPQNLSASRPQDRQFILSSKKLLLSDSGFYLCAWSRGFRRDRSMNTEAFFGQGTRLTVV.

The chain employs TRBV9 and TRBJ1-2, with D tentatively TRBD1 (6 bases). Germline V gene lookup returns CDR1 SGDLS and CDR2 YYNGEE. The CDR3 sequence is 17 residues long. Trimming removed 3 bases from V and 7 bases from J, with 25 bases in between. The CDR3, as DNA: TGTGCCAGCAGCGGGGGAGGGGGGGGAGGTCTAATGGGTGGCTACACCTTC. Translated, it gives CASSGGGGGGLMGGYTF.

The CDR3 sequence is CASSGDSYEQYF. DNA of the CDR3: TGTGCCAGCAGTGGGGACAGCTACGAGCAGTACTTC. The genes are TRBV6-1 and TRBJ2-7; 7 positions agree with TRBD1. This CDR3 is 12 amino acids long. With V trimmed by 4 bases and J by 3 bases, 0 bases remained unmatched. From germline, CDR1 is MNHNS and CDR2 SASEGT.

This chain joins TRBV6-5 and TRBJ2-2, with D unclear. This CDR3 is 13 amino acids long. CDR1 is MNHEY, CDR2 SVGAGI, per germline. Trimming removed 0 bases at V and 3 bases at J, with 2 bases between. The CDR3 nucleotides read TGTGCCAGCAGTTACTCCTACACCGGGGAGCTGTTTTTT. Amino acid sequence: CASSYSYTGELFF.

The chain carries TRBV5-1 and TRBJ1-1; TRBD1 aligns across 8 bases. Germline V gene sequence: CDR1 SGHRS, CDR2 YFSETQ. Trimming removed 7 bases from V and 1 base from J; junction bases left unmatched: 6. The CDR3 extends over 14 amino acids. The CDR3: CASGTGQPNTEAFF. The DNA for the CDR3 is TGCGCCAGCGGGACAGGACAGCCGAACACTGAAGCTTTCTTT.

The CDR3 nucleotides read TGTGCCAGCAGCTTAGTTGCGGTCTACGAGCAGTACTTC. Translated, it gives CASSLVAVYEQYF. The chain is built from TRBV7-8 and TRBJ2-7; D is ambiguous. CDR3 length: 13 amino acids. V shed 1 base and J shed 3 bases, with 7 bases lying between them. Germline V lookup: CDR1 SGHVS, CDR2 FQNEAQ.

The chain's CDR3 is CASSLWNRGSSGYTF. In DNA, the CDR3 is TGTGCCAGCAGCTTGTGGAACAGGGGGTCTAGTGGCTACACCTTC. This chain uses TRBV5-4 with TRBJ1-2, with 8 bases matching TRBD1. This CDR3 region has 15 residues. After removal of 1 base from V and 7 bases from J, the junction contained 9 bases not matched to a gene. The germline V gene has CDR1 SGHNT and CDR2 YYREEE (reference sequence).

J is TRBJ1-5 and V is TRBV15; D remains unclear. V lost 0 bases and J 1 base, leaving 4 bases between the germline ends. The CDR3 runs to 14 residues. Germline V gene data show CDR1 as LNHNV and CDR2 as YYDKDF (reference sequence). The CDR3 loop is CATSRELSNQPQHF. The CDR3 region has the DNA TGTGCCACCAGCAGAGAACTAAGCAATCAGCCCCAGCATTTT.

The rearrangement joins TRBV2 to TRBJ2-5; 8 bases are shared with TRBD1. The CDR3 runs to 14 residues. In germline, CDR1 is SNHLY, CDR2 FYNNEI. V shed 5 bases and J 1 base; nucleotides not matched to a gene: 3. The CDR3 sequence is CASSLDRAQETQYF. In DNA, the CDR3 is TGTGCCAGCAGTCTGGACAGGGCCCAAGAGACCCAGTACTTC.

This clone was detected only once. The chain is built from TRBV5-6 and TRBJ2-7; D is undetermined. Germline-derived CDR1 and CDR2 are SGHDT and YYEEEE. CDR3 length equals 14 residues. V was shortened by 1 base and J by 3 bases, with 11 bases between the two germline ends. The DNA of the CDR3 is TGTGCCAGCAGCTTGAGGTCTGGCGGCTACGAGCAGTACTTC. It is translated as CASSLRSGGYEQYF.

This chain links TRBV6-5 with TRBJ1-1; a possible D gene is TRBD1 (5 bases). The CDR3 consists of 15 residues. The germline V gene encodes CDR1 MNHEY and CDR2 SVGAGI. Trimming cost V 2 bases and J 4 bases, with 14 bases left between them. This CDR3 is CASSYRGASRTEAFF. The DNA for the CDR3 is TGTGCCAGCAGTTACAGGGGCGCAAGCCGCACTGAAGCTTTCTTT.

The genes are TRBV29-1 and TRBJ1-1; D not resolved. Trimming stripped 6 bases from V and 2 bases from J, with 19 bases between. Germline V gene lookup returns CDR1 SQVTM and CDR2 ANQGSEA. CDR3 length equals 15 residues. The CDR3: CSVPHWEGRNTEAFF. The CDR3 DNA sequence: TGCAGCGTCCCCCACTGGGAGGGAAGAAACACTGAAGCTTTCTTT.

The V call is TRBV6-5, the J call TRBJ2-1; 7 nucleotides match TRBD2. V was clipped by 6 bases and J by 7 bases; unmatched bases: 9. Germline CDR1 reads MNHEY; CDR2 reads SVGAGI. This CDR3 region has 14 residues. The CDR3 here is CASRQGLGWNEQFF. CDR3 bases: TGTGCCAGCAGACAAGGACTAGGGTGGAATGAGCAGTTCTTC.

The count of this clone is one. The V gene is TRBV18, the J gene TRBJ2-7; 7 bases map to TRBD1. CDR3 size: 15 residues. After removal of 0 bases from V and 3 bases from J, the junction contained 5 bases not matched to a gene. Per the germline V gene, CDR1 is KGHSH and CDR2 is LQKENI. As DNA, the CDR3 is TGTGCCAGCTCACCACCGAGGGGACAGCTCTACGAGCAGTACTTC. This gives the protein CASSPPRGQLYEQYF.

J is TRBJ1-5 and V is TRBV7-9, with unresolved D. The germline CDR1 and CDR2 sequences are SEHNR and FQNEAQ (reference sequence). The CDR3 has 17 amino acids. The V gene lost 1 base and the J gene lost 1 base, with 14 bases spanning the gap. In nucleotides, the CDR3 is TGTGCCAGCAGCTTAGATCCCCAGGCGGGCAGCAATCAGCCCCAGCATTTT. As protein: CASSLDPQAGSNQPQHF.

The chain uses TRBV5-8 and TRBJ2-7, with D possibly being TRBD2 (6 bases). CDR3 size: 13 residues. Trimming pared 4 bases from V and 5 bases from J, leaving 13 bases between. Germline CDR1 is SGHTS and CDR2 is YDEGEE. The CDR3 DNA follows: TGTGCCAGCAGCCGCGGCGGGGCCCACGAGCAGTACTTC. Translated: CASSRGGAHEQYF. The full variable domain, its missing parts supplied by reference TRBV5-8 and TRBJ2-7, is EAGVTQSPTHLIKTRGQQATLRCSPISGHTSVYWYQQALGLGLQFLLWYDEGEERNRGNFPPRFSGRQFPNYSSELNVNALELEDSALYLCASSRGGAHEQYFGPGTRLTVT.

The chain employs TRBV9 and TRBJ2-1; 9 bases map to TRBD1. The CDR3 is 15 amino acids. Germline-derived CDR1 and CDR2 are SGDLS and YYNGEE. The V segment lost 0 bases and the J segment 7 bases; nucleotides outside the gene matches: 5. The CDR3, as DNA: TGTGCCAGCAGCGTAGTTGAGGGGACAGGGAATGAGCAGTTCTTC. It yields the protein CASSVVEGTGNEQFF.

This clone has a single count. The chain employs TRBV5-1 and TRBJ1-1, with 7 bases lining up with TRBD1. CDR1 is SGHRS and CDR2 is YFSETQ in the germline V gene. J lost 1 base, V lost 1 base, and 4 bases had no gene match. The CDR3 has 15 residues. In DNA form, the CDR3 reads TGCGCCAGCAGCTTGAGTTCAGGGGGGAACACTGAAGCTTTCTTT. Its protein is CASSLSSGGNTEAFF.

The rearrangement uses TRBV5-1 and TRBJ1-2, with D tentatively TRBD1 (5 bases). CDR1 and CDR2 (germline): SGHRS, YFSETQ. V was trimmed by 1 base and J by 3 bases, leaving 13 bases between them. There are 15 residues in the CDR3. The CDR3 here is CASSLLGRADYGYTF. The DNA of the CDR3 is TGCGCCAGCAGCTTGTTAGGCAGGGCTGACTATGGCTACACCTTC.

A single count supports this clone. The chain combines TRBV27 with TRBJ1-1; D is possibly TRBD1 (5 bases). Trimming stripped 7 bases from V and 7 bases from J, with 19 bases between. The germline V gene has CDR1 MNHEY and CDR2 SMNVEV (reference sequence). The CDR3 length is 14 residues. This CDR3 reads CASNSGAGVFEAFF. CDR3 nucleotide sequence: TGTGCCAGCAACTCTGGGGCTGGCGTGTTTGAAGCTTTCTTT.

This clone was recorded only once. CDR3 loop: CSVSTGTGVSNQPQHF. Here the CDR3 DNA reads TGCAGCGTTTCGACCGGGACAGGGGTCAGCAATCAGCCCCAGCATTTT. This chain connects TRBV29-1 to TRBJ1-5; 10 bases are a match to TRBD1. The CDR3 sequence is 16 residues long. V trimming: 5 bases; J trimming: 1 base; junction bases outside the gene matches: 8. Germline CDR1 and CDR2: SQVTM and ANQGSEA.

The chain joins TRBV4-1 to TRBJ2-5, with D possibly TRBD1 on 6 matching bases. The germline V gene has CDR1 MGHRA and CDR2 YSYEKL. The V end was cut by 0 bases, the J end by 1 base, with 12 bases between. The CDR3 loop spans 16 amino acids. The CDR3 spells CASSQDSQGPQETQYF. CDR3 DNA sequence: TGCGCCAGCAGCCAAGACTCGCAGGGGCCCCAAGAGACCCAGTACTTC.

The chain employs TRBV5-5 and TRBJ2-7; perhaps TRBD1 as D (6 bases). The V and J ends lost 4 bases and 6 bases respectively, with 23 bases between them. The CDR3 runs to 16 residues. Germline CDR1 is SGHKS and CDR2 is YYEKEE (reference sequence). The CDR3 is CASSPRTAPVSGEQYF. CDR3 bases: TGTGCCAGCAGCCCGAGGACAGCCCCCGTTTCAGGCGAGCAGTACTTC.

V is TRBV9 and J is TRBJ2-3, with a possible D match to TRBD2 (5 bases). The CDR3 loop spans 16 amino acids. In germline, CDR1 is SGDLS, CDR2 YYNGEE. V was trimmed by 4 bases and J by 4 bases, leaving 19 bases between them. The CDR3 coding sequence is TGTGCCAGCAGCTTCTTAGCGTATTCATTGGCAGATACGCAGTATTTT. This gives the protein CASSFLAYSLADTQYF.

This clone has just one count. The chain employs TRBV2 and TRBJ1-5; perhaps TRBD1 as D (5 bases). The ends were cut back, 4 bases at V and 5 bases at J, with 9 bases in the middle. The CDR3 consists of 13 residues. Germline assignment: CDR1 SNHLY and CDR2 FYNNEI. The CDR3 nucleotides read TGTGCCAGCAGTGTACAGGCCGATCAGCCCCAGCATTTT. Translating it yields CASSVQADQPQHF.

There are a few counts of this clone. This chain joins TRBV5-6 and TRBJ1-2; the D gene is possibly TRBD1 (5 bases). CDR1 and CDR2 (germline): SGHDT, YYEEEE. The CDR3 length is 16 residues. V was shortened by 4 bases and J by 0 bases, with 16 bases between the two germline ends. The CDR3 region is CASSGGSALANYGYTF. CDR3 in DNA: TGTGCCAGCAGCGGGGGGTCGGCCTTGGCTAACTATGGCTACACCTTC.

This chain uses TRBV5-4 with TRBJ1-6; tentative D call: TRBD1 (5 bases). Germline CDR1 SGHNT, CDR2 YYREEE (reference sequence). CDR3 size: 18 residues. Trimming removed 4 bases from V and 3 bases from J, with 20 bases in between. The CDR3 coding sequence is TGTGCCAGCAGCCCGGACCCTGGTGCAGGGCTCTATAATTCACCCCTCCACTTT. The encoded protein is CASSPDPGAGLYNSPLHF.

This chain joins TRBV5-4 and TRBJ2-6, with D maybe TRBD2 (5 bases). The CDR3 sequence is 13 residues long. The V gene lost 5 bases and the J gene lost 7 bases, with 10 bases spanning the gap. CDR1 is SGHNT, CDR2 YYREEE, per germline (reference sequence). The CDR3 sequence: CASRKTGANVLTF. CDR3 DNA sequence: TGTGCCAGCAGGAAAACGGGAGCCAACGTCCTGACTTTC.

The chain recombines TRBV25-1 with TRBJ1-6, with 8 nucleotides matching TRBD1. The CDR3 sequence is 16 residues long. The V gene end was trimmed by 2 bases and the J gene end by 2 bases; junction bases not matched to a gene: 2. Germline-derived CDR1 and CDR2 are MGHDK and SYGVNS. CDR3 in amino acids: CASSETGGAYNSPLHF. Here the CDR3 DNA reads TGTGCCAGCAGTGAAACAGGGGGGGCCTATAATTCACCCCTCCACTTT.

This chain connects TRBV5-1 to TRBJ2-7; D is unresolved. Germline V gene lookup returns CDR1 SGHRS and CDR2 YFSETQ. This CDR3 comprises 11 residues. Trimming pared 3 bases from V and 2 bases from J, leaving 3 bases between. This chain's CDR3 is CASSSTYEQYF. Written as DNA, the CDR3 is TGCGCCAGCAGCTCCACCTACGAGCAGTACTTC. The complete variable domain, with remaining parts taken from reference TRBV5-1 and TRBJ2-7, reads KAGVTQTPRYLIKTRGQQVTLSCSPISGHRSVSWYQQTPGQGLQFLFEYFSETQRNKGNFPGRFSGRQFSNSRSEMNVSTLELGDSALYLCASSSTYEQYFGPGTRLTVT.